The 8 T cell receptor beta chains presented below share a single source sample, sequenced in a study of shared clonotypes between healthy human individuals. Sequenced by immunoSEQ multiplex PCR; TCRdb stores in-frame clones only, minus some. The table has some 1.1 million clones, 60% to 85% seen once. Sequencing used memory CD4+ T cells from PBMCs. Subset here: CD45RA-negative fraction. These receptor sequences come from a man younger than 35 in good health. Some clones in this sample may be carry-over from other donors' samples.

Of note for this clone: Different DNA sequences within this sample yield the same CDR3. The CDR3: CASSPPGGGYNEQFF. CDR3 bases: TGTGCCAGCTCACCTCCCGGAGGGGGGTACAATGAGCAGTTCTTC. This sequence joins TRBV18 and TRBJ2-1; tentatively, D is TRBD1 or TRBD2 (6 bases each). Trimming stripped 3 bases from V and 4 bases from J, with 13 bases between. The CDR3 has 15 amino acids. Germline CDR1 and CDR2: KGHSH and LQKENI.

This chain connects TRBV11-2 to TRBJ2-5, with D possibly TRBD2 on 6 matching bases. The germline V gene has CDR1 SGHAT and CDR2 FQNNGV. The CDR3 is made up of 14 amino acids. V dropped 5 bases and J dropped 5 bases, with 15 bases sitting between them. CDR3 bases: TGTGCCAGCAGCGATAATCGGGGGTCGGAGACCCAGTACTTC. This translates into CASSDNRGSETQYF.

This chain uses TRBV5-8 with TRBJ1-5, with a tentative D call TRBD1 (6 bases). CDR1 is SGHTS and CDR2 is YDEGEE in the germline V gene. The CDR3 is made up of 14 amino acids. The germline V and J ends were trimmed by 3 bases and 6 bases, with 13 bases remaining between them. The CDR3 nucleotides read TGTGCCAGCAGCTCCTACGAACAGGGTCAGCCCCAGCATTTT. It translates to CASSSYEQGQPQHF. Complete variable domain (other parts from reference TRBV5-8 and TRBJ1-5): EAGVTQSPTHLIKTRGQQATLRCSPISGHTSVYWYQQALGLGLQFLLWYDEGEERNRGNFPPRFSGRQFPNYSSELNVNALELEDSALYLCASSSYEQGQPQHFGDGTRLSIL.

The chain carries TRBV6-1 and TRBJ2-7; D possibly uses TRBD1 or TRBD2 (6 bases each). The V gene lost 8 bases and the J gene lost 4 bases, with 15 bases spanning the gap. The CDR3 spans 13 residues. The germline V gene has CDR1 MNHNS and CDR2 SASEGT. CDR3 loop: CASVEGGWYEQYF. DNA for the CDR3: TGTGCCAGCGTCGAAGGGGGGTGGTACGAGCAGTACTTC.

This chain uses TRBV5-6 with TRBJ2-3; 7 bases line up with TRBD1. The CDR3 runs to 14 residues. J gave up 5 bases and V 0 bases, and 3 bases lay outside the gene matches. The germline gives CDR1 SGHDT, CDR2 YYEEEE. CDR3 protein: CASSLANRGDTQYF. The CDR3 coding sequence is TGTGCCAGCAGCTTGGCCAACAGGGGAGATACGCAGTATTTT.

Turning to this clone: Other DNA sequences within the sample encode an identical CDR3. The V call is TRBV4-1, the J call TRBJ2-5, with 7 bases identical to TRBD2. The CDR3 consists of 14 residues. The germline CDR1 and CDR2 sequences are MGHRA and YSYEKL. J gave up 2 bases and V 3 bases, and 3 bases lay outside the gene matches. The CDR3 coding sequence is TGCGCCAGCAGCCAGGGAGGGTTACAAGAGACCCAGTACTTC. It encodes CASSQGGLQETQYF.

The chain links TRBV29-1 to TRBJ2-7; 7 bases fit TRBD1. Losses at the gene ends were 5 bases for V and 6 bases for J; bases not matched to a gene: 10. The CDR3 has 13 amino acids. Germline V gene data show CDR1 as SQVTM and CDR2 as ANQGSEA. CDR3 sequence: CSVSRTGSREQYF. The CDR3 DNA is TGCAGCGTTTCTAGGACAGGTTCGCGCGAGCAGTACTTC.

This sequence joins TRBV4-3 and TRBJ2-3; weak D call: TRBD2 (6 bases). The germline V and J ends were trimmed by 0 bases and 4 bases, with 14 bases remaining between them. The germline V gene has CDR1 LGHNA and CDR2 YSLEER. CDR3 length: 16 residues. The CDR3 region is CASSQDLSTGADTQYF. CDR3 sequence (DNA): TGCGCCAGCAGCCAAGATTTGTCGACGGGAGCAGATACGCAGTATTTT.